A single sample gave rise to the 4 T cell receptor beta chains below, sequenced in a study of cytomegalovirus exposure and HLA in healthy donors. PCR primers comprised 60 Vbeta and 13 Jbeta primers. Assay used: immunoSEQ multiplex PCR; TCRdb lists only in-frame clones, some missing. Among about 160,000 clones, around 76% were seen once, and the ten largest hold roughly 1.9%. Sequencing input: PBMCs. Source of these receptors: a female donor in good health and CMV-seronegative.

V gene TRBV15 combines with J gene TRBJ2-7; D possibly corresponds to TRBD2 (6 bases). Trimming cost V 0 bases and J 7 bases, with 19 bases left between them. Germline CDR1 is LNHNV and CDR2 is YYDKDF (reference sequence). The CDR3 has 16 amino acids. CDR3: CATSRDPGTFSEEQYF. The CDR3 DNA follows: TGTGCCACCAGCAGAGATCCGGGGACTTTTTCGGAGGAGCAGTACTTC.

Of note for this clone: Other DNA sequences within the sample encode an identical CDR3. V usage is TRBV30 and J usage is TRBJ2-7; 9 bases agree with TRBD1. The CDR3 is made up of 14 amino acids. The J segment lost 2 bases and the V segment lost 1 base, leaving 3 bases of the junction unmatched. Germline CDR1 reads GTSNPN; CDR2 reads SVGIG (reference sequence). DNA of the CDR3: TGTGCCTGGAGTGCCGGGACAGGGCCCTACGAGCAGTACTTC. Its protein product is CAWSAGTGPYEQYF.

The CDR3 sequence is CASSPRLAGELTDTQYF. The CDR3 DNA reads as TGTGCCAGCAGCCCCCGATTAGCGGGAGAGCTCACAGATACGCAGTATTTT. The chain has TRBV9 and TRBJ2-3; 9 positions agree with TRBD2. Germline V gene lookup returns CDR1 SGDLS and CDR2 YYNGEE. Trimming took 4 bases from V and 2 from J; bases not matched to a gene: 11. The CDR3 has 17 residues.

A note on this clone: This CDR3 is also generated by other DNA sequences in the sample. The rearrangement links TRBV27 to TRBJ2-7, with D possibly matching TRBD1 (6 bases). CDR1 and CDR2 (germline): MNHEY, SMNVEV (reference sequence). V lost 2 bases and J 2 bases, leaving 13 bases between the germline ends. This CDR3 has 15 residues. The CDR3 sequence: CASSLTGQGTYEQYF. The DNA of the CDR3 is TGTGCCAGCAGTTTAACGGGGCAGGGGACCTACGAGCAGTACTTC.